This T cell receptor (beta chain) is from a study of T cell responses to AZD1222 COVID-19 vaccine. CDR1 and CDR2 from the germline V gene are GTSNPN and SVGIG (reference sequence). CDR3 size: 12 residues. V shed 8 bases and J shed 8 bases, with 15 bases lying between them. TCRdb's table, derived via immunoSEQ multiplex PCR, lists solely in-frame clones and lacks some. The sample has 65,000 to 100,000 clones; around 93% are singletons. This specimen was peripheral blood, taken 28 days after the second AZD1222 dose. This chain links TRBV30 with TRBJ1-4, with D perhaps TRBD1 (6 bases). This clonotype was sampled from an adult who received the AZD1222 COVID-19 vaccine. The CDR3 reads CAGQGRGEKLFF. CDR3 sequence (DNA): TGTGCCGGGCAGGGGAGAGGCGAAAAACTGTTTTTT.